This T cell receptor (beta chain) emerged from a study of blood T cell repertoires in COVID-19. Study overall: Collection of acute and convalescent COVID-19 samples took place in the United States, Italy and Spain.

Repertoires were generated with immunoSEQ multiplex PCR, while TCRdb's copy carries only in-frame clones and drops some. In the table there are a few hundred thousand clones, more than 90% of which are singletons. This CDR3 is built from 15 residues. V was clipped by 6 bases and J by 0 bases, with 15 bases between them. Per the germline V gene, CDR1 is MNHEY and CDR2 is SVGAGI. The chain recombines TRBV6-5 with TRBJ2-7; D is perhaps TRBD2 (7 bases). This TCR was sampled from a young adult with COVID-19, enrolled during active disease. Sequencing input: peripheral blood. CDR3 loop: CASRGRGLGSYEQYF. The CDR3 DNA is TGTGCCAGCAGAGGGCGGGGGCTTGGCTCCTACGAGCAGTACTTC.